This entry lists 3 T cell receptor beta chains sequenced from one sample in a study of technical replicates of blood from a few donors. The method was immunoSEQ multiplex PCR; TCRdb's version includes in-frame clones alone and lacks a portion of them. Here the sample spans about 75,000 clones, about nine tenths being singletons. Material: T cells isolated from PBMCs. Receptors originate from a human donor in good health. Some clones in this sample may be carry-over from other donors' samples.

This chain connects TRBV29-1 to TRBJ2-1, with D possibly TRBD2 on 6 matching bases. CDR3 length: 11 amino acids. Looked up from germline, CDR1 is SQVTM and CDR2 is ANQGSEA. V lost 3 bases and J 7 bases, leaving 7 bases between the germline ends. CDR3 in amino acids: CSVDGGNEQFF. CDR3 DNA sequence: TGCAGCGTTGACGGGGGTAATGAGCAGTTCTTC.

The chain employs TRBV27 and TRBJ2-1; the match to TRBD2 covers 11 bases. The CDR3 sequence is 15 residues long. Trimming cost V 6 bases and J 4 bases; bases outside gene matches: 5. CDR1 and CDR2 from the germline V gene are MNHEY and SMNVEV (reference sequence). CDR3 protein: CASRLGTSGYNEQFF. Here the CDR3 DNA reads TGTGCCAGCAGACTCGGGACTAGCGGTTACAATGAGCAGTTCTTC.

The genes are TRBV5-1 and TRBJ1-6; D is ambiguous. The CDR3 has 12 amino acids. Germline CDR1 is SGHRS and CDR2 is YFSETQ. V was cut by 1 base and J by 10 bases, with 6 bases left in between. The CDR3 loop is CASSLLESPLHF. The CDR3 nucleotides are TGCGCCAGCAGCTTGCTCGAGTCACCCCTCCACTTT.